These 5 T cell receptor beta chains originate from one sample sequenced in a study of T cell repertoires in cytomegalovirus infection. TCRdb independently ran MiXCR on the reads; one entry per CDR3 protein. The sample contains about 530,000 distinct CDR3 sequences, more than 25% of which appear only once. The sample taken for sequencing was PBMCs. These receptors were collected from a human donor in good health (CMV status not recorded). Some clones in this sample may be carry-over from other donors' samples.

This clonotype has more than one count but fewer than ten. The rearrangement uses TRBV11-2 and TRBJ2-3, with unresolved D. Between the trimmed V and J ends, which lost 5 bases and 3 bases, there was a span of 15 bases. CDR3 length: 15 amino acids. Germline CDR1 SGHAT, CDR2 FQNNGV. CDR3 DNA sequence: TGTGCCAGCAGCGCGTGGGTTTCGCCGACAGATACGCAGTATTTT. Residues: CASSAWVSPTDTQYF.

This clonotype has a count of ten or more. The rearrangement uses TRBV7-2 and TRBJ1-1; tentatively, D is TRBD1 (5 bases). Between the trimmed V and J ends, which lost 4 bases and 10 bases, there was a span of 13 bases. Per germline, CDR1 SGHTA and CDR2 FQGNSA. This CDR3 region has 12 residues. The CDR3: CASSSGSPRAFF. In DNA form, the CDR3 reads TGTGCCAGCAGCTCAGGGTCCCCCAGAGCTTTCTTT.

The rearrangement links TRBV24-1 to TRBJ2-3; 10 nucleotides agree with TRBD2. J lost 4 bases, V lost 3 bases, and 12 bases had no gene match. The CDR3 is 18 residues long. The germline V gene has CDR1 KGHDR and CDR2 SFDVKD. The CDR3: CATSDPDLTSGNPDTQYF. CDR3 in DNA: TGTGCCACCAGTGATCCGGATCTAACTAGCGGGAACCCAGATACGCAGTATTTT.

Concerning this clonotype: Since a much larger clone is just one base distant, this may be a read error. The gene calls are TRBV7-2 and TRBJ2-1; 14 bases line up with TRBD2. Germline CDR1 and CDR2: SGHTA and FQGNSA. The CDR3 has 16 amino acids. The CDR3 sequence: CANSLEGLAGVGEQFF. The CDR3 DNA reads TGTGCCAACAGCTTAGAGGGACTAGCGGGAGTTGGTGAGCAGTTCTTC.

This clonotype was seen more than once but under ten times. The CDR3 here is CASSFSTGLAETQYF. The DNA for the CDR3 is TGTGCCAGCAGCTTTAGCACAGGGCTCGCAGAGACCCAGTACTTC. V usage is TRBV7-6 and J usage is TRBJ2-5, with D possibly matching TRBD1 (6 bases). The CDR3 runs to 15 residues. Trimming took 3 bases from V and 4 from J, leaving 15 bases between them. CDR1 and CDR2 from the germline V gene are SGHVS and FNYEAQ. Full variable domain (rest looked up from reference TRBV7-6 and TRBJ2-5): GAGVSQSPRYKVTKRGQDVALRCDPISGHVSLYWYRQALGQGPEFLTYFNYEAQQDKSGLPNDRFSAERPEGSISTLTIQRTEQRDSAMYRCASSFSTGLAETQYFGPGTRLLVL.